This T cell receptor beta chain was captured by sequencing in a study of cytomegalovirus exposure and HLA in healthy donors. PCR primers comprised 60 Vbeta and 13 Jbeta primers. Assay used: immunoSEQ multiplex PCR; TCRdb lists only in-frame clones, some missing. The table shows nearly 110,000 clones, with just over 70% occurring only once. V lost 5 bases, J lost 0 bases, and 4 bases stayed unmatched. Germline CDR1 is SGHTA and CDR2 is FQGNSA. This CDR3 is 14 amino acids long. This sequence joins TRBV7-2 and TRBJ2-7, with 7 bases fitting TRBD2. Sequencing input: PBMCs. The source of this sequence is a boy aged 5-17 years in good health and CMV-seronegative. CDR3 in amino acids: CASSTRLASYEQYF. In DNA, the CDR3 is TGTGCCAGCAGCACGCGACTAGCCTCCTACGAGCAGTACTTC.